Listed below are T cell receptor beta chains from one sample, sequenced in a study of identical twins. TCRdb redid the calling of the 5' RACE reads with MiXCR, one entry per CDR3 protein. Of around 230,000 distinct CDR3 sequences in the sample, roughly a tenth were seen once. The sample was memory (CD45RO+) T cells sorted from blood. These receptors were taken from a young woman in good health. The CDR3 runs from the conserved cysteine through the conserved F or W. The D gene is left open where the match is weak. Size is omitted from some rows. Given values are once, few, many or a class for expanded clones.

D gene,clone size,J gene,V gene,CDR3 protein,CDR3 DNA
TRBD2,once,TRBJ2-7,TRBV18,CASSAGGRAYEQYF,TGTGCCAGCTCCGCGGGGGGCAGGGCCTACGAGCAGTACTTC
TRBD2,few,TRBJ2-3,TRBV29-1,CSVRSSGRDTQYF,TGCAGCGTTCGGTCTAGCGGGAGGGATACGCAGTATTTT
-,-,TRBJ1-2,TRBV5-1,CASSLDEGFYGYTF,TGCGCCAGCAGCTTGGATGAGGGTTTCTATGGCTACACCTTC
-,-,TRBJ2-1,TRBV5-4,CASSVLNGEGFF,TGTGCCAGCAGCGTCCTGAATGGAGAGGGGTTCTTC
-,-,TRBJ1-5,TRBV28,CASRSGFHQPQHF,TGTGCCAGCAGATCAGGATTCCATCAGCCCCAGCATTTT
TRBD2,-,TRBJ2-7,TRBV14,CASSQDIFLGGAYEQYF,TGTGCCAGCAGCCAAGATATTTTCCTGGGGGGGGCCTACGAGCAGTACTTC
-,-,TRBJ1-2,TRBV11-2,CASSFSWRGPGYTF,TGTGCCAGCAGCTTCAGTTGGCGGGGGCCTGGCTACACCTTC
-,many,TRBJ1-5,TRBV3-1,CASSQGGPRRVQPQHF,TGTGCCAGCAGCCAAGGGGGGCCGCGACGGGTTCAGCCCCAGCATTTT
TRBD2,many,TRBJ2-5,TRBV7-2,CASSMTSGETQYF,TGTGCCAGCAGCATGACTAGCGGAGAGACCCAGTACTTC
TRBD1,-,TRBJ2-1,TRBV11-2,CASSLGPGGSYNEQFF,TGTGCCAGCAGCTTAGGTCCAGGGGGATCCTACAATGAGCAGTTCTTC
-,-,TRBJ2-3,TRBV29-1,CSVVHFTDTQYF,TGCAGCGTAGTCCACTTCACAGATACGCAGTATTTT
TRBD2,few,TRBJ2-1,TRBV5-1,CASSGPGTSRPGGEQFF,TGCGCCAGCAGCGGGCCCGGGACTAGCCGTCCGGGGGGTGAGCAGTTCTTC
TRBD2,few,TRBJ2-1,TRBV6-2/TRBV6-3,CASSYPSGRAHNEQFF,TGTGCCAGCAGTTACCCCAGCGGGAGGGCCCACAATGAGCAGTTCTTC
-,few,TRBJ2-1,TRBV11-3,CASSFPGVLGRSEQFF,TGTGCCAGCAGCTTTCCAGGGGTCCTGGGTCGGAGTGAGCAGTTCTTC
TRBD1,-,TRBJ1-2,TRBV5-1,CASSPTGNNYGYTF,TGCGCCAGCAGCCCGACAGGGAACAACTATGGCTACACCTTC
TRBD2,-,TRBJ2-1,TRBV18,CASSPDLGLAGYNEQFF,TGTGCCAGCTCACCCGACTTAGGACTAGCGGGGTACAATGAGCAGTTCTTC
TRBD1,-,TRBJ1-6,TRBV2,CASKRGTENSPLHF,TGTGCCAGCAAAAGGGGGACAGAGAATTCACCCCTCCACTTT
TRBD1,few,TRBJ2-7,TRBV4-3,CASSQDSGQGYEQYF,TGCGCCAGCAGCCAAGATTCCGGACAGGGCTACGAGCAGTACTTC
-,many,TRBJ2-1,TRBV7-6,CASRMTTPLGGRTNEQFF,TGTGCCAGCAGAATGACTACTCCTCTGGGGGGCCGAACAAATGAGCAGTTCTTC
-,-,TRBJ1-5,TRBV12-3/TRBV12-4,CASSLDGNYQPQHF,TGTGCCAGCAGTCTGGACGGGAACTATCAGCCCCAGCATTTT
-,-,TRBJ2-1,TRBV25-1,CASSEFSGIRAFF,TGTGCCAGCAGTGAATTCTCCGGGATCCGGGCGTTCTTC
TRBD2,-,TRBJ2-1,TRBV7-8,CASSFTGTSRPGQFF,TGTGCCAGCAGCTTTACCGGGACTAGCAGACCAGGGCAGTTCTTC
TRBD2,many,TRBJ2-1,TRBV27,CASSPQTSGSFAEQFF,TGTGCCAGCAGTCCCCAGACTAGCGGGAGTTTTGCTGAGCAGTTCTTC
-,-,TRBJ1-4,TRBV12-3/TRBV12-4,CASSFLQNEKLFF,TGTGCCAGCAGTTTTTTACAGAATGAAAAACTGTTTTTT
TRBD1,many,TRBJ1-1,TRBV18,CASSRNGQGAVNTEAFF,TGTGCCAGCTCCCGCAACGGACAGGGGGCCGTGAACACTGAAGCTTTCTTT
-,few,TRBJ1-1,TRBV20-1,CSAISTEAFF,TGCAGTGCTATCTCCACTGAAGCTTTCTTT
TRBD1,few,TRBJ2-3,TRBV6-1,CASRADRASTDTQYF,TGTGCCAGCAGGGCGGACAGGGCGAGCACAGATACGCAGTATTTT
-,few,TRBJ2-2,TRBV12-3/TRBV12-4,CASSFPPAGELFF,TGTGCCAGCAGTTTCCCCCCGGCCGGGGAGCTGTTTTTT
-,-,TRBJ1-1,TRBV12-3/TRBV12-4,CASSTVGQDNTEAFF,TGTGCCAGCAGTACGGTGGGACAAGATAACACTGAAGCTTTCTTT
TRBD2,few,TRBJ2-2,TRBV5-1,CASSLYSTLAGDPGELFF,TGCGCCAGCAGCTTGTATTCCACCCTAGCGGGAGATCCCGGGGAGCTGTTTTTT
-,many,TRBJ2-7,TRBV3-1,CASSDHSSPYEQYF,TGTGCCAGCAGCGACCACAGCAGCCCCTACGAGCAGTACTTC
-,-,TRBJ2-7,TRBV27,CASSLRRQAFAEQYF,TGTGCCAGCAGTTTAAGGAGACAGGCCTTCGCCGAGCAGTACTTC
-,-,TRBJ2-1,TRBV5-1,CASSFDNNEQFF,TGCGCCAGCAGCTTCGACAACAATGAGCAGTTCTTC
-,many,TRBJ2-1,TRBV11-2,CASNGHYNEQFF,TGTGCCAGCAACGGACACTACAATGAGCAGTTCTTC